This TCR beta chain appears in the sequencing data of a study of human T cells and chemical hapten exposure. Time point defined: patch test 1, 2 weeks after DPC sensitization. Specified treatment: therapeutic diphenylcyclopropenone sensitization with weekly scalp DPC. As for this clonotype: The antigen remains undetermined.

Source study methods: Samples held a median of 95,638 TCRs, range roughly 20,000–700,000. MiXCR, run by TCRdb on the RACE reads, gives a single entry per CDR3 protein. The V and J calls, along with clone size, are taken from TCRdb and not from the paper's own processing. The table lists fewer than 150,000 distinct CDR3 sequences, approximately 15% of them singletons. Overall study findings and caveats: Among TCRs, those above 1 in 1000 frequency were unaffected by DPC sensitization. Expanded TCRs formed significantly more large CDR3 similarity clusters than controls.

This CDR3 is built from 15 residues. V was shortened by 5 bases and J by 0 bases, with 11 bases between the two germline ends. Germline V CDR1 and CDR2: SEHNR, FQNEAQ (reference sequence). The clonotype comes from a man between 18 and 29 years old with alopecia areata. Some clones in this sample may be carry-over from other donors' samples. The source material was whole blood, sampled in connection with sensitization to the hapten diphenylcyclopropenone (DPC). The chain uses TRBV7-9 and TRBJ1-3; D might be TRBD1 (5 bases). The CDR3 here is CASSTDSYSGNTIYF. Here the CDR3 DNA reads TGTGCCAGCAGCACCGACAGCTACTCTGGAAACACCATATATTTT.